The sequence of this T cell receptor beta chain was determined in a study of post-analysis software for immune sequencing data. Findings and caveats of the study: Four to six TRBV segments, including TRBV5-6, TRBV5-1 and TRBV20-1, were more frequent in patients than controls.

With regard to this clonotype: The antigen is undetermined.

Deletions cut 3 bases from V and 2 bases from J, with 18 bases between. The CDR3 is 17 amino acids. Germline values: CDR1 SGHTA, CDR2 FQGNSA. The library was made from cDNA and included unique molecular identifiers. TCRdb re-derived calls from the PCR reads in MiXCR, one entry per CDR3 protein. The data contain 430,000 or so distinct CDR3 sequences, approximately 38% of them seen just once; the ten biggest clones take up less than 10%. The receptor was derived from a girl aged 2 to 10 with multiple sclerosis. Material: blood. V is TRBV7-2 and J is TRBJ2-3; unclear D gene. The CDR3 here is CASSLTGLLVVTDTQYF. Here the CDR3 DNA reads TGTGCCAGCAGCTTGACCGGGCTACTCGTAGTCACAGATACGCAGTATTTT.